This T cell receptor (beta chain) came from a study of glioma-infiltrating T cells after dendritic cell vaccination. Study summary: Dendritic cells derived from monocytes and pulsed with autologous tumor lysate formed the vaccine. Three intradermal dendritic cell vaccine injections were given every two weeks.

Clones were read by immunoSEQ multiplex PCR, and TCRdb kept only the in-frame ones, dropping some. The table records approximately 62,000 clones, approximately 89% of them present only once. Sample time point: after dendritic cell vaccination, including at tumor progression/relapse. Selection required adequate fresh-frozen tumor tissue plus more than two years' survival data. Before vaccination, two weeks after the third vaccination, and at progression, PBMC were collected. V lost 5 bases and J 2 bases, leaving 21 bases between the germline ends. The germline V gene has CDR1 LGHNA and CDR2 YSLEER. This CDR3 spans 17 amino acids.

The chain combines TRBV4-3 with TRBJ1-1, with a weak D call TRBD1 (6 bases). This clonotype originated in a human donor with glioblastoma. This specimen consisted of blood, obtained after dendritic cell vaccination. CDR3 sequence reads: CASSTERGAGGNTEAFF. CDR3 nucleotides: TGCGCCAGCAGCACTGAACGGGGGGCGGGGGGAAACACTGAAGCTTTCTTT.